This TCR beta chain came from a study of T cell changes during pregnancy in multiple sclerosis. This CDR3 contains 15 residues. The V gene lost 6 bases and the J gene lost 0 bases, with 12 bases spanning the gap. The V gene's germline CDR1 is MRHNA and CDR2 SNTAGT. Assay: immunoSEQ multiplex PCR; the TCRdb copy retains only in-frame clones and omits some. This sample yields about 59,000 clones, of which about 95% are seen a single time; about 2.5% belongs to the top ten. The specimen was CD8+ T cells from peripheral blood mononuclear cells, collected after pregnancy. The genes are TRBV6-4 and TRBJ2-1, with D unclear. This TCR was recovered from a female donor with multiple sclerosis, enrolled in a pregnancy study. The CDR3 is CASSPTSSSYNEQFF. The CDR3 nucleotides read TGTGCCAGCAGCCCGACGTCTAGCTCCTACAATGAGCAGTTCTTC.